These 7 T cell receptor beta chains were all obtained from the same sample, sequenced in a study of regulatory T cells in long-lasting Graves disease. The time point is: persistent/refractory GD, antithyroid drugs over 5 years with positive TRAb. RNA extracted from PBMCs served as the sequencing template. Libraries of TCR beta came from iRepertoire HTBI primers plus Arm-PCR of CDR3 regions. TCRdb ran MiXCR on the multiplex PCR reads and lists one entry per CDR3 protein. The sample has under 450,000 distinct CDR3 sequences; around 24% are singletons. Sample: peripheral blood mononuclear cells (PBMCs), taken when the disease was refractory, from a patient treated with antithyroid drugs. The receptor set was obtained from a female donor with Graves disease.

This clonotype showed up just a few times. The chain is built from TRBV7-9 and TRBJ1-4; D may be TRBD1 (6 bases). V dropped 5 bases and J dropped 0 bases, with 19 bases sitting between them. Germline lookup yields CDR1 SEHNR and CDR2 FQNEAQ (reference sequence). The CDR3 covers 18 residues. The CDR3 spells CASSPGIDRTPTNEKLFF. The CDR3, as DNA: TGTGCCAGCAGCCCCGGGATTGACAGGACCCCAACTAATGAAAAACTGTTTTTT.

This chain uses TRBV7-8 with TRBJ2-7, with 8 bases that match TRBD2. This CDR3 spans 16 amino acids. The V segment lost 6 bases and the J segment 3 bases; nucleotides outside the gene matches: 13. The germline V gene has CDR1 SGHVS and CDR2 FQNEAQ. CDR3 DNA sequence: TGTGCCAGCAGTTCGCCGGGACTAGGGTCAAACTACGAGCAGTACTTC. This codes for CASSSPGLGSNYEQYF.

This clonotype was counted a few times. The gene calls are TRBV28 and TRBJ2-7, with 7 bases identical to TRBD2. With 6 bases clipped from V and 3 bases from J, the junction kept 5 bases outside the gene matches. CDR1 and CDR2 from the germline V gene are MDHEN and SYDVKM. The CDR3 has 13 residues. CDR3 residues: CASSLAGRYEQYF. DNA for the CDR3: TGTGCCAGCAGCTTAGCGGGCCGCTACGAGCAGTACTTC.

This clonotype was detected many times. The V and J genes are TRBV28 and TRBJ2-2, with D perhaps matching TRBD1 (5 bases). The V and J ends lost 6 bases and 1 base respectively, with 12 bases between them. CDR1 is MDHEN and CDR2 is SYDVKM in the germline V gene. The CDR3 is 15 amino acids. In DNA form, the CDR3 reads TGTGCCAGCAGCCAAGGGGTCGAGAACACCGGGGAGCTGTTTTTT. This translates into CASSQGVENTGELFF.

This clonotype was detected ten times or more. The chain is built from TRBV7-6 and TRBJ2-7, with D possibly matching TRBD2 (6 bases). CDR3 length equals 12 residues. Germline loops: CDR1 SGHVS, CDR2 FNYEAQ. The V and J ends lost 5 bases and 4 bases respectively, with 9 bases between them. As DNA, the CDR3 is TGTGCCAGCAGCGGTGGGACTTACGAGCAGTACTTC. Translated: CASSGGTYEQYF.

The chain links TRBV4-3 to TRBJ1-1; weak D call: TRBD1 (6 bases). Germline V gene sequence: CDR1 LGHNA, CDR2 YSLEER. V was trimmed by 4 bases and J by 1 base, leaving 16 bases between them. This CDR3 is built from 16 residues. The CDR3 DNA reads TGCGCCAGCAGCCCCCGCGGGGGGGCACCGAACACTGAAGCTTTCTTT. It codes for CASSPRGGAPNTEAFF.

This clonotype appeared a few times. V and J are TRBV7-2 and TRBJ1-4; D might be TRBD1 (6 bases). The ends were cut back, 5 bases at V and 10 bases at J, with 14 bases in the middle. The CDR3 contains 13 residues. Per germline, CDR1 SGHTA and CDR2 FQGNSA. The CDR3 DNA reads as TGTGCCAGCAGCGAAGGGACAACGCGAAAACTGTTTTTT. As protein: CASSEGTTRKLFF. The full variable domain, in which reference TRBV7-2 and TRBJ1-4 provide the parts outside the CDR3, is GAGVSQSPSNKVTEKGKDVELRCDPISGHTALYWYRQSLGQGLEFLIYFQGNSAPDKSGLPSDRFSAERTGGSVSTLTIQRTQQEDSAVYLCASSEGTTRKLFFGSGTQLSVL.